This TCR beta chain was sequenced during a study of shared clonotypes between healthy human individuals. Study conclusions and caveats: Sorted-subset samples were not fully sequenced, rarefaction indicated.

Germline-derived CDR1 and CDR2 are KGHSH and LQKENI. V lost 4 bases and J 8 bases, leaving 12 bases between the germline ends. The CDR3 is 13 amino acids. As for this clone: The antigen remains undetermined.

The repertoire was sequenced with immunoSEQ multiplex PCR; TCRdb's copy has only in-frame clones and lacks some. Counted here are around 1.4 million clones, less than 99% occurring once; the ten biggest clones make up approximately 0.38%. This sequence originates from a man in his thirties or forties in good health. The chain is built from TRBV18 and TRBJ2-1, with D possibly being TRBD1 or TRBD2 (6 bases each). Input material: naive CD4+ T cells sorted from blood. Subset specified: CD45RA+ positively selected. CDR3 sequence reads: CASSQRGADEQFF. The CDR3 DNA is TGTGCCAGCTCACAAAGGGGGGCAGATGAGCAGTTCTTC.